A single sample gave rise to the 6 T cell receptor beta chains below, sequenced in a study of shared clonotypes between healthy human individuals. CD45RO-negative CD8 cells positively selected for CCR7 made up the naive population, which excluded terminally differentiated effector memory CD45RA+ cells. Only in-frame clones appear in the TCRdb table, and some are missing; sequencing was by immunoSEQ multiplex PCR. Here the sample spans around 2,000,000 clones, about 95% being singletons. The sample consisted of naive CD8+ T cells sorted from blood. The receptors were sampled from a man aged 18-30 years in good health.

The chain recombines TRBV5-4 with TRBJ2-3, with 10 bases aligning to TRBD2. The CDR3 is made up of 17 amino acids. Germline V lookup: CDR1 SGHNT, CDR2 YYREEE (reference sequence). V dropped 0 bases and J dropped 1; count of bases not matched to a gene: 5. The DNA of the CDR3 is TGTGCCAGCAGCTTGGGGCCGCTAGCGGGGGGCACAGATACGCAGTATTTT. This sequence encodes CASSLGPLAGGTDTQYF.

Comments on this clone: The sample holds other DNA sequences that translate to the same CDR3. The rearrangement joins TRBV9 to TRBJ2-2; possible D gene TRBD2, 6 bases. CDR3 length: 15 amino acids. Germline CDR1 SGDLS, CDR2 YYNGEE. V was shortened by 0 bases and J by 2 bases, with 8 bases between the two germline ends. CDR3 region: CASSVAGTNTGELFF. The CDR3 DNA follows: TGTGCCAGCAGCGTAGCGGGGACTAACACCGGGGAGCTGTTTTTT.

This chain joins TRBV4-1 and TRBJ2-5; 8 bases match TRBD2. After removal of 1 base from V and 4 bases from J, the junction contained 8 bases not matched to a gene. The germline CDR1 and CDR2 sequences are MGHRA and YSYEKL. The CDR3 sequence is 16 residues long. CDR3 amino acids: CASSQGLAGSGETQYF. The CDR3 bases are TGCGCCAGCAGCCAAGGTCTAGCGGGCAGCGGAGAGACCCAGTACTTC.

This chain links TRBV6-5 with TRBJ1-1, with unresolved D. The ends were cut back, 6 bases at V and 1 base at J, with 6 bases in the middle. Per germline, CDR1 MNHEY and CDR2 SVGAGI. The CDR3 covers 12 residues. CDR3 in DNA: TGTGCCAGCAGCACAGAGAACACTGAAGCTTTCTTT. Translation gives CASSTENTEAFF.

The chain employs TRBV7-9 and TRBJ1-2; 7 bases match TRBD1. The CDR3 contains 13 residues. Germline assignment: CDR1 SEHNR and CDR2 FQNEAQ (reference sequence). Trimming cost V 5 bases and J 7 bases; bases outside gene matches: 7. CDR3 protein: CASSPGTDPGYTF. CDR3 sequence (DNA): TGTGCCAGCAGCCCCGGGACAGACCCTGGCTACACCTTC.

The genes are TRBV27 and TRBJ2-5; TRBD2 matches at 10 bases. This CDR3 spans 14 amino acids. From germline, CDR1 is MNHEY and CDR2 SMNVEV (reference sequence). J gave up 5 bases and V 7 bases, and 7 bases lay outside the gene matches. The CDR3 DNA reads as TGTGCCAGCAACCCTTCTAGCGGGAGTGAGACCCAGTACTTC. Translating it yields CASNPSSGSETQYF.